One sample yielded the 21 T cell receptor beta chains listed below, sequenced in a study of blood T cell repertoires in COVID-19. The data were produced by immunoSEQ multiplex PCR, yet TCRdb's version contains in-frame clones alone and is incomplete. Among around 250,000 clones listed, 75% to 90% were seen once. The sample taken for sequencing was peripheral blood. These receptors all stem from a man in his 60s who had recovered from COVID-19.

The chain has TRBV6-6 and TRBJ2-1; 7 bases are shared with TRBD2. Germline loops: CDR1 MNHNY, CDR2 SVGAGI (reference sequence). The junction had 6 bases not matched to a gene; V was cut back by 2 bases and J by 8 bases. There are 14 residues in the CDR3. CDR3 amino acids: CASSYGGRSDEQFF. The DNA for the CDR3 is TGTGCCAGCAGTTACGGCGGGAGATCCGATGAGCAGTTCTTC.

In DNA form, the CDR3 reads TGTGCCAGCAGCGCACGACTAGCGGGGGTACCCTACAATGAGCAGTTCTTC. Its protein product is CASSARLAGVPYNEQFF. The chain recombines TRBV9 with TRBJ2-1, with 12 nucleotides matching TRBD2. The V gene end was trimmed by 3 bases and the J gene end by 2 bases; junction bases not matched to a gene: 6. The CDR3 sequence is 17 residues long. Germline CDR1 reads SGDLS; CDR2 reads YYNGEE.

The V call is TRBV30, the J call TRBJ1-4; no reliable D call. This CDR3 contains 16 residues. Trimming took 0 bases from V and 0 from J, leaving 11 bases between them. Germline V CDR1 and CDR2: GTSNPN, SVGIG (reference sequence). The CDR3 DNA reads TGTGCCTGGAGTGTACTTGCTTCGGCAACTAATGAAAAACTGTTTTTT. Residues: CAWSVLASATNEKLFF.

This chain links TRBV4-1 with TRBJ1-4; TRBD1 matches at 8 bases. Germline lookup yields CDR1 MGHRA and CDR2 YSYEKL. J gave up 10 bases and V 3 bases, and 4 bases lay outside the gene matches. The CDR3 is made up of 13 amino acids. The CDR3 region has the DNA TGCGCCAGCAGCCAGACAGGGGAGCGAAAACTGTTTTTT. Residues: CASSQTGERKLFF.

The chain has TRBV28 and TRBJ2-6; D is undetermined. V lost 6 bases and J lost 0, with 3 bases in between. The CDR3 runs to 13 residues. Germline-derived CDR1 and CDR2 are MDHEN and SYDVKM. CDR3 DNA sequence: TGTGCCAGCAGCAACTCTGGGGCCAACGTCCTGACTTTC. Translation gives CASSNSGANVLTF.

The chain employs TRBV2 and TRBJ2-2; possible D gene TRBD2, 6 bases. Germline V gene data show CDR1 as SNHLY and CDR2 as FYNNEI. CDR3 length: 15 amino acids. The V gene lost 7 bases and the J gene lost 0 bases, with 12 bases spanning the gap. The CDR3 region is CASNRDFANTGELFF. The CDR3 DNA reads TGTGCCAGCAACCGGGACTTCGCGAACACCGGGGAGCTGTTTTTT.

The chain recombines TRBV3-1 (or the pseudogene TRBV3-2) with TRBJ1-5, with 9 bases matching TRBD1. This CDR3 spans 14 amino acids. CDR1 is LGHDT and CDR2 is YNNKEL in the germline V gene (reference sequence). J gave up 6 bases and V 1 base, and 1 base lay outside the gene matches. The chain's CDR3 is CASSQATGGQPQHF. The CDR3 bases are TGTGCCAGCAGCCAAGCGACAGGGGGTCAGCCCCAGCATTTT.

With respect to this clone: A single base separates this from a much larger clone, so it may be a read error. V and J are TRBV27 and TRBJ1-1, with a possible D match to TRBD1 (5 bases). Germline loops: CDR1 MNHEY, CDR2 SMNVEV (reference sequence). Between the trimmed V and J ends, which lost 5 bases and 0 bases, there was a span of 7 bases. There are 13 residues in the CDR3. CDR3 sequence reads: CASSDSMNTEAFF. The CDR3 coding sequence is TGTGCCAGCAGTGACAGCATGAACACTGAAGCTTTCTTT.

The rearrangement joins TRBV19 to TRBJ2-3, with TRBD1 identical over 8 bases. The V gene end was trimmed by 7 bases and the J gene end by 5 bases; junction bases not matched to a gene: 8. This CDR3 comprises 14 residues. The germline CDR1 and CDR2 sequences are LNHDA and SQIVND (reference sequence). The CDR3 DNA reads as TGTGCCAGTACCCGACGGACAGGGTTAGATACGCAGTATTTT. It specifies CASTRRTGLDTQYF. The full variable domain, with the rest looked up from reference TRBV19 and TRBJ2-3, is DGGITQSPKYLFRKEGQNVTLSCEQNLNHDAMYWYRQDPGQGLRLIYYSQIVNDFQKGDIAEGYSVSREKKESFPLTVTSAQKNPTAFYLCASTRRTGLDTQYFGPGTRLTVL.

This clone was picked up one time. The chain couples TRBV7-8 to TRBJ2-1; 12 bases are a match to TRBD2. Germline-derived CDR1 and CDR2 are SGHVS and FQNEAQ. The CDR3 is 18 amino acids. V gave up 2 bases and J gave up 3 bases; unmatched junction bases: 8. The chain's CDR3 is CASSLSRLAGDDYNEQFF. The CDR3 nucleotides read TGTGCCAGCAGCTTATCTAGACTAGCGGGGGACGACTACAATGAGCAGTTCTTC.

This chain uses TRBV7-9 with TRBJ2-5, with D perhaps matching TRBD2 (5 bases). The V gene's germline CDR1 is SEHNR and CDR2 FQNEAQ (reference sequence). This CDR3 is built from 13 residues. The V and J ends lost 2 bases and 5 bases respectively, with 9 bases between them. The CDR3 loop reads CASSLRLRETQYF. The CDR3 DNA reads TGTGCCAGCAGCTTACGACTACGGGAGACCCAGTACTTC.

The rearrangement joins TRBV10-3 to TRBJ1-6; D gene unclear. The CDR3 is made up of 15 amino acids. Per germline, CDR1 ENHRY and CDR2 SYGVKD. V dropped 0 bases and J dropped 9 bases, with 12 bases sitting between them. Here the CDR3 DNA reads TGTGCCATCAGTGAGTCTCAGTTTCGGGGTTCACCCCTCCACTTT. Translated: CAISESQFRGSPLHF.

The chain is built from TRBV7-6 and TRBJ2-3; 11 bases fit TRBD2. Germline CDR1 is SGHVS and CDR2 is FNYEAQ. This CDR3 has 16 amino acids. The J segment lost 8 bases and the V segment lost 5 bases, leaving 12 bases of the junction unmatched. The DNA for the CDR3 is TGTGCCAGCAGCCCCAATAGCGGGGGGGCGTTCGGTACGCAGTATTTT. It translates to CASSPNSGGAFGTQYF.

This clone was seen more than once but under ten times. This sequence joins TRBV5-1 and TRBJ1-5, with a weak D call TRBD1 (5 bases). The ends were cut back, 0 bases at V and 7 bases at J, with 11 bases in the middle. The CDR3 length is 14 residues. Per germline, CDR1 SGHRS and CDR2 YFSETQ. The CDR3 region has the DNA TGCGCCAGCAGCTTGGCGGGGGAAGGGCAGCCCCAGCATTTT. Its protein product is CASSLAGEGQPQHF.

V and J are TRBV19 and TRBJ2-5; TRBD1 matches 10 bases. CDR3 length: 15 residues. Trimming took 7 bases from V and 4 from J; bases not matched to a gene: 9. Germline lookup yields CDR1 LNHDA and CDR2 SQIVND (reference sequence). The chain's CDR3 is CASTTGTGAGETQYF. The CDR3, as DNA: TGTGCCAGTACCACCGGGACAGGGGCAGGAGAGACCCAGTACTTC.

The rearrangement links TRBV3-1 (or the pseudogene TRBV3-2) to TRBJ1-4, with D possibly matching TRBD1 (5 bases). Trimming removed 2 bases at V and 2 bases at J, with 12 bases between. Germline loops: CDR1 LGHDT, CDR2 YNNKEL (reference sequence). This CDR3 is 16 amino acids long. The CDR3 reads CASSQRRTGTNEKLFF. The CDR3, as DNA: TGTGCCAGCAGCCAACGAAGAACAGGTACTAATGAAAAACTGTTTTTT.

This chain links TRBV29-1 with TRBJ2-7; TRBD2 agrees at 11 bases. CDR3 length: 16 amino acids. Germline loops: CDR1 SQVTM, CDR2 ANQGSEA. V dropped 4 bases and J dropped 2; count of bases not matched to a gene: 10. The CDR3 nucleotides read TGCAGCGTTGGTACTAGCGGGGGCCGTTACGCCTACGAGCAGTACTTC. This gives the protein CSVGTSGGRYAYEQYF.

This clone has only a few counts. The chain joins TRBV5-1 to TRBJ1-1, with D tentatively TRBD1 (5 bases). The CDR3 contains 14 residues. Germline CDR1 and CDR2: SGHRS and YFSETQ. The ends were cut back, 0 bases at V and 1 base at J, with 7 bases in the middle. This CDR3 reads CASSLAGSNTEAFF. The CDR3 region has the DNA TGCGCCAGCAGCTTGGCAGGGTCGAACACTGAAGCTTTCTTT.

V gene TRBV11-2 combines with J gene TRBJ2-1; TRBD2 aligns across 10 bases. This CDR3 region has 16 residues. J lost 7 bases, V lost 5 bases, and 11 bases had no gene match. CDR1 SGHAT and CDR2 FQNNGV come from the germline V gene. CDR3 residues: CASSTRTSGPENEQFF. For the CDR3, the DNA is TGTGCCAGCAGCACGCGGACTAGCGGCCCTGAGAATGAGCAGTTCTTC.

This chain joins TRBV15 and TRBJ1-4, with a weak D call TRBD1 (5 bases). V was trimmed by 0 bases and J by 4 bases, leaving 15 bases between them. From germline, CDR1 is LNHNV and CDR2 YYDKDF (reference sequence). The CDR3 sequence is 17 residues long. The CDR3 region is CATSRDWYGGDNEKLFF. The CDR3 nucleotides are TGTGCCACCAGCAGAGATTGGTACGGGGGGGATAATGAAAAACTGTTTTTT.

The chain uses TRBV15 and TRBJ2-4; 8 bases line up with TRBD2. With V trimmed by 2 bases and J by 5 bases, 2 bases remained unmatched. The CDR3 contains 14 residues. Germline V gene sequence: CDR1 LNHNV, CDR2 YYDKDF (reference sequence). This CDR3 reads CATSRPGLENIQYF. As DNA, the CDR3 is TGTGCCACCAGCAGACCGGGACTAGAAAACATTCAGTACTTC.